These T cell receptor beta chains were read from a single sample in a study of blood T cells in healthy people across ages. TCRdb independently ran MiXCR on the 5' RACE reads; one entry per CDR3 protein. The profile shows approximately 850,000 distinct CDR3 sequences, 58% of them singletons. Sequencing input: blood. The receptor set was obtained from a man aged 25-40 years in good health. CDR3s include the opening cysteine and the closing phenylalanine or tryptophan. The D gene is left open where the match is weak. For some rows the clone size is stated as once, few or many, or as a class when expanded; others skip it.

v_call,j_call,clone_size,d_call,cdr3_aa,cdr3_nt
TRBV28,TRBJ2-7,NA,NA,CASHRGGSDEQYF,TGTGCCAGCCATAGGGGTGGTAGCGACGAGCAGTACTTC
TRBV3-1,TRBJ2-5,NA,NA,CASSHPRDGGTQYF,TGTGCCAGCAGCCACCCCAGGGATGGTGGGACCCAGTACTTC
TRBV7-2,TRBJ1-2,NA,NA,CASSLAPGRRNYGYTF,TGTGCCAGCAGCTTAGCACCGGGACGGAGAAACTATGGCTACACCTTC
TRBV20-1,TRBJ1-6,NA,NA,CSARDFRGAGDSPLHF,TGCAGTGCTAGAGATTTCCGGGGAGCGGGAGATTCACCCCTCCACTTT
TRBV7-2,TRBJ2-7,NA,NA,CASSRGVGSSYEQYF,TGTGCCAGCAGCAGGGGGGTTGGGAGCTCCTACGAGCAGTACTTC
TRBV30,TRBJ2-3,NA,TRBD1,CAWSVDFGQGGSTDTQYF,TGTGCCTGGAGTGTAGATTTCGGACAGGGGGGTTCCACAGATACGCAGTATTTT
TRBV7-3,TRBJ2-1,NA,TRBD2,CASSTAGASGSEQFF,TGTGCCAGCAGCACAGCCGGGGCTAGCGGGAGTGAGCAGTTCTTC
TRBV12-3/TRBV12-4,TRBJ1-5,NA,NA,CASSFGALGGQPQHF,TGTGCCAGCAGTTTTGGGGCATTGGGGGGTCAGCCCCAGCATTTT
TRBV25-1,TRBJ2-7,NA,NA,CASSEYGNYEQYF,TGTGCCAGCAGTGAATACGGGAATTACGAGCAGTACTTC
TRBV28,TRBJ2-5,NA,NA,CASSLIKETQYF,TGTGCCAGCAGTTTAATAAAAGAGACCCAGTACTTC
TRBV2,TRBJ1-6,NA,NA,CASSLRQNSPLHF,TGTGCCAGCAGTTTGAGGCAGAATTCACCCCTCCACTTT
TRBV4-2,TRBJ1-2,NA,NA,CASRPITQRANYGYTF,TGTGCCAGCAGACCAATAACCCAGAGAGCTAACTATGGCTACACCTTC
TRBV7-7,TRBJ2-1,few,NA,CASSTDRFNEQFF,TGTGCCAGCAGCACCGACAGGTTCAATGAGCAGTTCTTC
TRBV29-1,TRBJ2-5,few,NA,CSSTPRGTAKETQYF,TGCAGCTCTACACCCCGCGGGACGGCGAAAGAGACCCAGTACTTC